These T cell receptor beta chains were read from a single sample in a study of cytomegalovirus exposure and HLA in healthy donors. Sequencing used immunoSEQ multiplex PCR; TCRdb keeps in-frame clones, though not all of them. The table includes some 150,000 clones, about three fifths detected once. Source material: PBMCs. These receptors came from a woman aged 55-70 years in good health and CMV-seropositive. CDR3s include the opening cysteine and the closing phenylalanine or tryptophan. D genes are given only for firm matches. Size values are once, few and many counts, or a class for expanded clones, and some rows have none.

>-|TRBV30|15|TRBJ2-7|-
CAWSVSRGIYYEQYF
TGTGCCTGGAGTGTAAGCAGGGGCATATACTACGAGCAGTACTTC
>TRBD2|TRBV11-2|16|TRBJ2-5|-
CASSSPTGLAEETQYF
TGTGCCAGCAGCTCCCCCACGGGACTAGCTGAAGAGACCCAGTACTTC
>-|TRBV7-9|11|TRBJ2-3|-
CASVGTDTQYF
TGTGCCAGCGTCGGCACAGATACGCAGTATTTT
>TRBD2|TRBV9|15|TRBJ2-7|-
CASSLGLAGGYEQYF
TGTGCCAGCAGCCTCGGACTAGCGGGAGGGTACGAGCAGTACTTC
>TRBD2|TRBV5-1|14|TRBJ2-3|-
CASSGGAGGGTQYF
TGCGCCAGCAGCGGAGGAGCGGGAGGGGGTACGCAGTATTTT
>TRBD2|TRBV5-5|16|TRBJ2-5|-
CASSSISGRAGETQYF
TGTGCCAGCAGCTCCATCAGCGGGAGGGCCGGTGAGACCCAGTACTTC
>TRBD2|TRBV4-2|16|TRBJ2-7|-
CASSQDLAGGAWEQYF
TGTGCCAGCAGCCAAGATCTTGCGGGAGGTGCCTGGGAGCAGTACTTC
>-|TRBV7-2|15|TRBJ2-6|-
CASSNSRSGANVLTF
TGTGCCAGCAGCAACAGTCGCTCTGGGGCCAACGTCCTGACTTTC
>-|TRBV14|15|TRBJ2-3|-
CASSQGQGGRDTQYF
TGTGCCAGCAGCCAAGGACAGGGAGGAAGAGATACGCAGTATTTT
>-|TRBV19|13|TRBJ1-2|-
CASSITGDRGYTF
TGTGCCAGTAGTATAACCGGGGATCGTGGCTACACCTTC
>TRBD1|TRBV18|15|TRBJ1-1|-
CASSPPRGGFIEAFF
TGTGCCAGCTCACCACCGAGAGGGGGCTTTATTGAAGCTTTCTTT
>-|TRBV5-1|15|TRBJ2-5|-
CASSLVTTGGETQYF
TGCGCCAGCAGCTTAGTTACAACTGGCGGTGAGACCCAGTACTTC
>TRBD2|TRBV15|16|TRBJ2-3|-
CATRRGTSGTTDTQYF
TGTGCCACCAGGAGAGGGACTAGCGGGACCACAGATACGCAGTATTTT
>-|TRBV14|11|TRBJ2-1|-
CASSQGGEQFF
TGTGCCAGCAGCCAAGGAGGGGAGCAGTTCTTC
>-|TRBV27|16|TRBJ2-6|few
CASSAAGISGANVLTF
TGTGCCAGCAGTGCGGCAGGGATCTCTGGGGCCAACGTCCTGACTTTC
>TRBD1|TRBV5-1|17|TRBJ2-7|-
CASQGESAGTAIYEQYF
TGCGCCAGCCAGGGGGAAAGTGCCGGGACGGCTATTTACGAGCAGTACTTC
>TRBD2|TRBV5-1|16|TRBJ2-1|-
CASSLSTSGGYNEQFF
TGCGCCAGCAGCTTGTCGACTAGCGGGGGCTACAATGAGCAGTTCTTC
>TRBD2|TRBV11-3|16|TRBJ2-1|once
CASSRVASGNDNEQFF
TGTGCCAGCAGCCGGGTAGCGAGCGGGAATGACAATGAGCAGTTCTTC
>TRBD2|TRBV9|14|TRBJ2-7|few
CASSREGGYDEQYF
TGTGCCAGCAGTCGGGAGGGTGGATACGACGAGCAGTACTTC
>TRBD2|TRBV4-1|18|TRBJ2-7|-
CASSQSTSGSTRSYEQYF
TGCGCCAGCAGCCAAAGCACTAGCGGGAGTACAAGGTCCTACGAGCAGTACTTC
>TRBD1|TRBV7-7|15|TRBJ2-4|-
CASSSPDRVKNIQYF
TGTGCTAGCAGCTCTCCCGACAGGGTCAAAAACATTCAGTACTTC
>-|TRBV6-1|15|TRBJ1-5|few
CASKGGSYSNQPQHF
TGTGCCAGCAAGGGAGGATCGTATAGCAATCAGCCCCAGCATTTT
>TRBD2|TRBV13|14|TRBJ2-7|-
CASSFSGSGYEQYF
TGTGCCAGCAGCTTTAGCGGGAGTGGGTACGAGCAGTACTTC
>TRBD2|TRBV28|14|TRBJ2-7|-
CASIPGGSSYEQYF
TGTGCCAGCATACCTGGCGGGAGCTCCTACGAGCAGTACTTC
>TRBD1|TRBV28|14|TRBJ1-2|few
CASSTNGDSYGYTF
TGTGCCAGCAGTACTAATGGGGACAGCTATGGCTACACCTTC
>-|TRBV2|13|TRBJ2-2|-
CASTVGGAGELFF
TGTGCCAGCACCGTGGGGGGTGCCGGGGAGCTGTTTTTT
>TRBD1|TRBV10-2|16|TRBJ1-3|-
CASSEGTGHSGNTIYF
TGCGCCAGCAGTGAGGGGACAGGCCACTCTGGAAACACCATATATTTT
>TRBD2|TRBV7-7|14|TRBJ2-1|few
CASSPSSGYNEQFF
TGTGCCAGCAGTCCCTCTAGCGGCTACAATGAGCAGTTCTTC
>-|TRBV6-1|14|TRBJ1-5|-
CASTSRLSNQPQHF
TGTGCCAGCACCTCTAGGTTGAGCAATCAGCCCCAGCATTTT
>TRBD2|TRBV5-1|16|TRBJ2-3|-
CASSLGLAGSTDTQYF
TGCGCCAGCAGCTTGGGACTAGCGGGTAGCACAGATACGCAGTATTTT
>TRBD1|TRBV27|15|TRBJ2-7|once
CASSTRTGGSYEQYF
TGTGCCAGCAGTACCCGGACAGGGGGCTCCTACGAGCAGTACTTC
>TRBD1|TRBV7-9|14|TRBJ1-2|-
CASSFVTGRYGYTF
TGTGCCAGCAGCTTCGTGACAGGGAGGTATGGCTACACCTTC